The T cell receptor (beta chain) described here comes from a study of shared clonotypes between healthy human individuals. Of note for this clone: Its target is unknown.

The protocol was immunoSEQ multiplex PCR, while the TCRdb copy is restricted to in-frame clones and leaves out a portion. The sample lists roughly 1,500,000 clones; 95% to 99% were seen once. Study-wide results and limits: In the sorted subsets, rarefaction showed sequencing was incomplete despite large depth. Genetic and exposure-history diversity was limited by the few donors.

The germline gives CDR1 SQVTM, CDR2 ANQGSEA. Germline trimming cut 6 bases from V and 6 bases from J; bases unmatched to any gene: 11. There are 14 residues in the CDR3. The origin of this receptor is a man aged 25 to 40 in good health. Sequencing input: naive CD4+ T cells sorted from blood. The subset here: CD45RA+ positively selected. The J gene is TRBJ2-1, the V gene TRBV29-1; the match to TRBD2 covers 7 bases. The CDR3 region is CSVRAGAPPNEQFF. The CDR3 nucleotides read TGCAGCGTGAGGGCGGGAGCGCCCCCCAATGAGCAGTTCTTC.